Shown below are 21 T cell receptor beta chains from a single sample sequenced in a study of T cells in Graves' hyperthyroidism and ophthalmopathy. The TCR beta CDR3 regions underwent amplification using RNA transcripts as the source. Initially, a first-round RT-PCR of the TCR CDR3 employed the HTBI primer set. TCRdb re-analysed the multiplex PCR reads in MiXCR, keeping a single row per CDR3 protein. Of 500,000 or so distinct CDR3 sequences in the sample, about 15% were seen once. Sequencing was carried out using blood. Receptor source: a woman under 30 with Graves' ophthalmopathy.

This clonotype was seen a few times. This sequence joins TRBV6-5 and TRBJ2-1; D gene ambiguous. Germline CDR1 reads MNHEY; CDR2 reads SVGAGI. The germline V and J ends were trimmed by 3 bases and 6 bases, with 12 bases remaining between them. The CDR3 covers 14 residues. CDR3 region: CASSYGVTGNEQFF. The CDR3 coding sequence is TGTGCCAGCAGTTATGGGGTTACGGGCAATGAGCAGTTCTTC.

This clonotype was counted at least ten times. V and J are TRBV18 and TRBJ2-3; 10 bases are shared with TRBD2. Germline CDR1 is KGHSH and CDR2 is LQKENI. The CDR3 consists of 15 residues. The J segment lost 0 bases and the V segment lost 6 bases, leaving 3 bases of the junction unmatched. Here the CDR3 DNA reads TGTGCCAGCTCTACTAGCGGGACTAGCACAGATACGCAGTATTTT. Protein product: CASSTSGTSTDTQYF.

This clonotype was counted ten times or more. This rearrangement joins TRBV30 to TRBJ2-7; D possibly corresponds to TRBD2 (6 bases). V lost 1 base, J lost 1 base, and 11 bases lay in between. The CDR3 sequence is 14 residues long. The V gene's germline CDR1 is GTSNPN and CDR2 SVGIG (reference sequence). In DNA form, the CDR3 reads TGTGCCTGGAGTGGCCCGGGAGTTTCCTACGAGCAGTACTTC. This gives the protein CAWSGPGVSYEQYF.

This clonotype was counted only a few times. This chain uses TRBV29-1 with TRBJ2-1; 13 positions match TRBD2. The CDR3 sequence is 14 residues long. V was pared by 5 bases and J by 7 bases, with 5 bases of the junction left unmatched. Germline V gives CDR1 SQVTM, CDR2 ANQGSEA. The CDR3 coding sequence is TGCAGCGTTAAGTCGACTAGCGGGAGGAATGAGCAGTTCTTC. Translation: CSVKSTSGRNEQFF.

This chain links TRBV28 with TRBJ1-2; D is ambiguous. V gave up 3 bases and J gave up 7 bases, with 12 bases separating them. Per germline, CDR1 MDHEN and CDR2 SYDVKM. The CDR3 sequence is 13 residues long. CDR3 nucleotide sequence: TGTGCCAGCAGTTTCTCCCAACCAGCTGGCTACACCTTC. Protein: CASSFSQPAGYTF.

This clonotype showed up just a few times. J is TRBJ2-2 and V is TRBV2; weak D call: TRBD2 (6 bases). CDR3 length: 15 amino acids. CDR1 SNHLY and CDR2 FYNNEI come from the germline V gene. Trimming took 8 bases from V and 5 from J, leaving 18 bases between them. CDR3 in amino acids: CASVPTGEGTGELFF. The CDR3 DNA follows: TGTGCCAGCGTGCCGACGGGGGAAGGGACCGGGGAGCTGTTTTTT.

This clonotype was recorded many times. J is TRBJ2-5 and V is TRBV13; D gene unclear. V lost 5 bases and J 4 bases, leaving 11 bases between the germline ends. In germline, CDR1 is PRHDT, CDR2 FYEKMQ (reference sequence). The CDR3 sequence is 13 residues long. The CDR3 DNA is TGTGCCAGCAGCCGCGGACGAGTAGAGACCCAGTACTTC. This codes for CASSRGRVETQYF.

This clonotype was seen ten or more times. The chain couples TRBV3-1 to TRBJ2-5; a weak D match, TRBD1 (5 bases). This CDR3 comprises 14 residues. The V end was cut by 0 bases, the J end by 4 bases, with 9 bases between. CDR1 and CDR2 (germline): LGHDT, YNNKEL (reference sequence). The CDR3 reads CASSQDTGRETQYF. The CDR3, as DNA: TGTGCCAGCAGCCAAGATACAGGACGAGAGACCCAGTACTTC.

There are many counts of this clonotype. The V call is TRBV6-1, the J call TRBJ1-2; a possible D gene is TRBD1 (6 bases). The CDR3 is 15 residues long. With 5 bases removed from V and 5 bases from J, the gap between germline ends came to 18 bases. From germline, CDR1 is MNHNS and CDR2 SASEGT. In nucleotides, the CDR3 is TGTGCCAGCAGTTATCCGGGGGCGACAGGATATGGCTACACCTTC. This translates into CASSYPGATGYGYTF.

This clonotype has only a few counts. CDR3: CASSFTGENTEAFF. CDR3 nucleotides: TGTGCCAGCAGTTTTACCGGGGAGAACACTGAAGCTTTCTTT. This chain connects TRBV6-5 to TRBJ1-1; D is ambiguous. The CDR3 covers 14 residues. Trimming took off 4 bases at V and 1 base at J, with 10 bases between the two ends. Per the germline V gene, CDR1 is MNHEY and CDR2 is SVGAGI.

V gene TRBV5-1 combines with J gene TRBJ2-1, with D perhaps given as TRBD1 or TRBD2 (5 bases each). The CDR3 has 15 amino acids. Per germline, CDR1 SGHRS and CDR2 YFSETQ. V lost 0 bases and J 3 bases, leaving 10 bases between the germline ends. The CDR3 nucleotides read TGCGCCAGCAGCTTGGGGGGGAGTGACTACAATGAGCAGTTCTTC. Translating gives CASSLGGSDYNEQFF.

This clonotype was found a few times. The chain uses TRBV10-3 and TRBJ2-7, with 7 bases aligning to TRBD1. V dropped 6 bases and J dropped 2; count of bases not matched to a gene: 10. Germline V gene data show CDR1 as ENHRY and CDR2 as SYGVKD. The CDR3 totals 15 residues. The CDR3 nucleotides read TGTGCCATCAGCCCCAAGACAGGGTCGACCTACGAGCAGTACTTC. Translating gives CAISPKTGSTYEQYF.

This clonotype was observed at least ten times. The V gene is TRBV7-2, the J gene TRBJ1-2, with a weak D call TRBD1 (5 bases). There are 13 residues in the CDR3. Germline CDR1 SGHTA, CDR2 FQGNSA. The germline V and J ends were trimmed by 7 bases and 7 bases, with 16 bases remaining between them. The CDR3 sequence is CASTPWGEFGYTF. CDR3 bases: TGTGCCAGCACCCCCTGGGGGGAATTTGGCTACACCTTC.

This clonotype was observed at least ten times. The junction departs from the called germline gene at one end, perhaps through a read error. The V and J genes are TRBV5-1 and TRBJ2-7; 7 nucleotides agree with TRBD2. The germline gives CDR1 SGHRS, CDR2 YFSETQ. The CDR3 is 14 residues long. The CDR3: CASRLGGDSYEQYF. In DNA, the CDR3 is TGCGCCAGCAGGTTGGGGGGGGATTCCTACGAGCAGTACTTC.

This clonotype was detected many times. CDR3: CSARATGGSFYTEAFF. The DNA of the CDR3 is TGCAGTGCTAGGGCCACAGGGGGGTCTTTTTACACTGAAGCTTTCTTT. V and J are TRBV20-1 and TRBJ1-1, with 8 nucleotides matching TRBD1. The CDR3 extends over 16 amino acids. The V gene end was trimmed by 3 bases and the J gene end by 3 bases; junction bases not matched to a gene: 12. Germline loops: CDR1 DFQATT, CDR2 SNEGSKA (reference sequence).

The V and J genes are TRBV10-3 and TRBJ1-4; 7 bases are shared with TRBD1. Per the germline V gene, CDR1 is ENHRY and CDR2 is SYGVKD. This CDR3 spans 14 amino acids. V lost 10 bases and J lost 7; bases outside the gene matches: 12. CDR3 nucleotides: TGTGCCACCTCCCCGACAGGGATGACTGAAAAACTGTTTTTT. Translated: CATSPTGMTEKLFF.

This clonotype was seen a handful of times. This chain links TRBV4-3 with TRBJ2-1; TRBD1 is a possible D gene (6 bases). The V and J ends lost 1 base and 6 bases respectively, with 10 bases between them. The length of the CDR3 is 14 residues. Germline-derived CDR1 and CDR2 are LGHNA and YSLEER. CDR3 bases: TGCGCCAGCAGCCAAGTCAGGGGAGTCAATGAGCAGTTCTTC. It translates to CASSQVRGVNEQFF.

Many counts were recorded for this clonotype. The V call is TRBV6-2 or TRBV6-3, the J call TRBJ1-1; D gene ambiguous. CDR3 length: 14 amino acids. Germline loops: CDR1 MNHEY, CDR2 SVGEGT. The V end lost 7 bases, the J end lost 6 bases, and 18 bases lay between the germline ends. CDR3 amino acids: CASNPARSLAEAFF. The DNA for the CDR3 is TGTGCCAGCAACCCGGCCCGTTCGTTGGCTGAAGCTTTCTTT.

This clonotype was observed at least ten times. V and J are TRBV7-2 and TRBJ2-7; 9 bases align to TRBD2. The CDR3 consists of 15 residues. Germline trimming cut 2 bases from V and 2 bases from J; bases unmatched to any gene: 4. Germline V gene data show CDR1 as SGHTA and CDR2 as FQGNSA. The CDR3 DNA reads TGTGCCAGCAGCTTACCGGCGGGAGGGCCCTACGAGCAGTACTTC. Protein sequence: CASSLPAGGPYEQYF.

This clonotype has a count of ten or more. This chain uses TRBV28 with TRBJ2-1; tentatively, D is TRBD2 (6 bases). The germline CDR1 and CDR2 sequences are MDHEN and SYDVKM. With 2 bases removed from V and 2 bases from J, the gap between germline ends came to 10 bases. This CDR3 is 15 amino acids long. The CDR3 DNA reads as TGTGCCAGCAGTTTAACGCGGGGAGCCTACAATGAGCAGTTCTTC. This gives the protein CASSLTRGAYNEQFF.

This clonotype came up many times. This chain connects TRBV28 to TRBJ1-5, with D perhaps matching TRBD1 (5 bases). Trimming cost V 2 bases and J 1 base, with 9 bases left between them. CDR3 length: 15 residues. Germline V lookup: CDR1 MDHEN, CDR2 SYDVKM. In DNA, the CDR3 is TGTGCCAGCAGTTTACTGGACAACAGCAATCAGCCCCAGCATTTT. Amino acids: CASSLLDNSNQPQHF.